This T cell receptor (beta chain) was profiled in a study of cytomegalovirus exposure and HLA in healthy donors. PCR primers comprised 60 Vbeta and 13 Jbeta primers. Using immunoSEQ multiplex PCR, the repertoire was profiled, and TCRdb retains in-frame clones only, with some absent. The table has approximately 53,000 clones, 65% to 80% seen once. Regarding the study as a whole: The study designated 150 or so TCR beta chains cytomegalovirus-associated.

Healthy people donating bone marrow made up the donors. The CDR3 is made up of 15 amino acids. After removal of 7 bases from V and 8 bases from J, the junction contained 16 bases not matched to a gene. The germline gives CDR1 SGHTA, CDR2 FQGNSA. Concerning this clone itself: The antigen remains unidentified.

Sequenced input: PBMCs. The clonotype originates from a woman between 50 and 59 years old in good health and CMV-seronegative. This chain uses TRBV7-2 with TRBJ1-1; 7 nucleotides agree with TRBD1. The CDR3 region is CASTLSHPGTAEAFF. The CDR3 DNA reads as TGTGCCAGCACCTTGTCCCACCCGGGGACAGCCGAAGCTTTCTTT. Filled out from reference TRBV7-2 and TRBJ1-1, the complete variable domain reads GAGVSQSPSNKVTEKGKDVELRCDPISGHTALYWYRQSLGQGLEFLIYFQGNSAPDKSGLPSDRFSAERTGGSVSTLTIQRTQQEDSAVYLCASTLSHPGTAEAFFGQGTRLTVV.